The 13 T cell receptor beta chains below were found in one sample sequenced in a study of glioma-infiltrating T cells after dendritic cell vaccination. The sample's time point: after dendritic cell vaccination, including at tumor progression/relapse. Sequencing was performed with immunoSEQ multiplex PCR; in TCRdb, only in-frame clones are kept and a portion is missing. Among 65,000 or so clones, around nine tenths were seen once, and the ten largest hold approximately 10%. This material consisted of blood, taken after dendritic cell vaccination. Source of these receptors: a human donor with glioblastoma.

The CDR3 DNA reads as TGTGCCAGCAGCTTGGAAACAGCCTACTACGAGCAGTACTTC. Protein: CASSLETAYYEQYF. The chain joins TRBV5-6 to TRBJ2-7; D remains unclear. The V gene lost 0 bases and the J gene lost 3 bases, with 10 bases spanning the gap. This CDR3 is built from 14 residues. Germline assignment: CDR1 SGHDT and CDR2 YYEEEE.

J is TRBJ1-4 and V is TRBV16; TRBD1 matches at 9 bases. Germline CDR1 is KGHSY and CDR2 is FQNENV. The CDR3 covers 16 residues. Losses at the gene ends were 4 bases for V and 7 bases for J; bases not matched to a gene: 10. The CDR3 spells CASSPSGGTGSEKLFF. The DNA for the CDR3 is TGTGCCAGCAGCCCCTCTGGCGGGACAGGGAGTGAAAAACTGTTTTTT.

The genes are TRBV18 and TRBJ1-5; TRBD1 agrees at 9 bases. The germline gives CDR1 KGHSH, CDR2 LQKENI. This CDR3 region has 14 residues. V was clipped by 3 bases and J by 4 bases; unmatched bases: 1. CDR3 sequence reads: CASSPGTGNQPQHF. The CDR3 DNA reads TGTGCCAGCTCACCCGGGACAGGGAATCAGCCCCAGCATTTT.

This clone has more than one count but fewer than ten. The chain links TRBV18 to TRBJ2-1; 8 bases align to TRBD1. The trim removed 4 bases at V and 5 bases at J, leaving 7 bases unmatched. The CDR3 sequence is 15 residues long. CDR1 KGHSH and CDR2 LQKENI come from the germline V gene. CDR3 sequence reads: CASSLLQGENNEQFF. Written as DNA, the CDR3 is TGTGCCAGCTCACTCTTACAGGGGGAAAACAATGAGCAGTTCTTC.

The gene calls are TRBV4-1 and TRBJ2-5; maybe TRBD1 (10 bases). The CDR3 runs to 21 residues. The ends were cut back, 0 bases at V and 5 bases at J, with 31 bases in the middle. Germline values: CDR1 MGHRA, CDR2 YSYEKL. Written as DNA, the CDR3 is TGCGCCAGCAGCCAAGATGTGAGACAGGGGGCCGGCGGGAGGGCCGGGGAGACCCAGTACTTC. Translation gives CASSQDVRQGAGGRAGETQYF.

This clone was recorded only once. The chain uses TRBV18 and TRBJ2-7; D may be TRBD1 (5 bases). CDR3 size: 12 residues. Trimming took off 1 base at V and 6 bases at J, with 7 bases between the two ends. Per germline, CDR1 KGHSH and CDR2 LQKENI. The CDR3 region is CASSPQQVEQYF. As DNA, the CDR3 is TGTGCCAGCTCACCACAACAGGTCGAGCAGTACTTC.

The gene calls are TRBV7-9 and TRBJ2-5; 8 positions match TRBD2. Germline CDR1 reads SEHNR; CDR2 reads FQNEAQ (reference sequence). CDR3 length: 16 amino acids. Losses at the gene ends were 3 bases for V and 4 bases for J; bases not matched to a gene: 10. The CDR3 bases are TGTGCCAGCAGCTTTGACGGGGGGGCTTTTCGAGAGACCCAGTACTTC. Residues: CASSFDGGAFRETQYF.

This chain connects TRBV4-1 to TRBJ2-7; tentatively, D is TRBD1 (6 bases). V dropped 5 bases and J dropped 7 bases, with 18 bases sitting between them. This CDR3 has 14 residues. Looked up from germline, CDR1 is MGHRA and CDR2 is YSYEKL. The CDR3, as DNA: TGCGCCAGCAGCTCCCGGGACATGGCAAGGGAGCAGTACTTC. This translates into CASSSRDMAREQYF.

V gene TRBV25-1 combines with J gene TRBJ1-2; TRBD1 agrees at 8 bases. CDR1 and CDR2 (germline): MGHDK, SYGVNS. The CDR3 is made up of 18 amino acids. J lost 8 bases, V lost 1 base, and 18 bases had no gene match. This CDR3 reads CASSEWRTGNVPPWGYTF. The CDR3 DNA sequence: TGTGCCAGCAGTGAATGGAGGACAGGGAACGTGCCCCCGTGGGGCTACACCTTC.

This chain uses TRBV7-3 with TRBJ2-1; the D gene is possibly TRBD2 (6 bases). Deletions cut 1 base from V and 0 bases from J, with 13 bases between. This CDR3 has 17 amino acids. Germline V gives CDR1 SGHTA, CDR2 FQGTGA. The CDR3 DNA reads TGTGCCAGCAGCTTAAGGGCGGGACTCAGCTCCTACAATGAGCAGTTCTTC. This translates into CASSLRAGLSSYNEQFF.

The gene calls are TRBV9 and TRBJ2-1; weak D call: TRBD1 (6 bases). CDR3 length equals 15 residues. Trimming cost V 0 bases and J 0 bases, with 7 bases left between them. Germline V gene lookup returns CDR1 SGDLS and CDR2 YYNGEE. CDR3 sequence (DNA): TGTGCCAGCAGCGTAGACAGGGCCTCCTACAATGAGCAGTTCTTC. This codes for CASSVDRASYNEQFF.

The rearrangement joins TRBV7-2 to TRBJ2-1; unclear D gene. V dropped 1 base and J dropped 13 bases, with 17 bases sitting between them. The CDR3 runs 14 residues. Germline V gene data show CDR1 as SGHTA and CDR2 as FQGNSA. The DNA of the CDR3 is TGTGCCAGCAGCTTAGTTGGAGTCTCGAAGAAACAGTTCTTC. Protein sequence: CASSLVGVSKKQFF.

The rearrangement uses TRBV6-6 and TRBJ1-1; 9 bases are shared with TRBD1. V trimming: 5 bases; J trimming: 5 bases; junction bases outside the gene matches: 6. The CDR3 has 14 amino acids. CDR1 and CDR2 from the germline V gene are MNHNY and SVGAGI (reference sequence). CDR3 amino acids: CASSTGQGRTEAFF. The CDR3 DNA follows: TGTGCCAGCAGTACGGGACAGGGAAGAACTGAAGCTTTCTTT.